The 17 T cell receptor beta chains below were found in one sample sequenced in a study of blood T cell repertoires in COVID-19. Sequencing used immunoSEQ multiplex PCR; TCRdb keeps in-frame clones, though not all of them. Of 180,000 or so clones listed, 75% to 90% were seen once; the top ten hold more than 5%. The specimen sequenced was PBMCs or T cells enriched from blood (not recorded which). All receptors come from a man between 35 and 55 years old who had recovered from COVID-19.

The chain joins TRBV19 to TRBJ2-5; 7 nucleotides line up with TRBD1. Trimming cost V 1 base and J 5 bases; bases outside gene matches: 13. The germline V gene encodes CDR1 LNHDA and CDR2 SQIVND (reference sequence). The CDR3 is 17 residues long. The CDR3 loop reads CASSIGGTVGGQETQYF. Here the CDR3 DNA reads TGTGCCAGTAGTATAGGGGGGACAGTAGGTGGCCAGGAGACCCAGTACTTC. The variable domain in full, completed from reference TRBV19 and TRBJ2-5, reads DGGITQSPKYLFRKEGQNVTLSCEQNLNHDAMYWYRQDPGQGLRLIYYSQIVNDFQKGDIAEGYSVSREKKESFPLTVTSAQKNPTAFYLCASSIGGTVGGQETQYFGPGTRLLVL.

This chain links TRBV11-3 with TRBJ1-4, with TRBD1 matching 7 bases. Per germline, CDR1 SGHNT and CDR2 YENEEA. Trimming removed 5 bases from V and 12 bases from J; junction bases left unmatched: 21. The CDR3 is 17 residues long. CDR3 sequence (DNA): TGTGCCAGCAGCCTAAATCAAGGGGACAGCGACATGAAGGAACTGTTTTTT. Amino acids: CASSLNQGDSDMKELFF.

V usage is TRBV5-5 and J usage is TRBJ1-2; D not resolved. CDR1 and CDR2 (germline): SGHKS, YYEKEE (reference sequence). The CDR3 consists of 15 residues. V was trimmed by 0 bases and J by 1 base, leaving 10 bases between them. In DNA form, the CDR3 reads TGTGCCAGCAGCTTGGACGCCGGACTTAACTATGGCTACACCTTC. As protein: CASSLDAGLNYGYTF.

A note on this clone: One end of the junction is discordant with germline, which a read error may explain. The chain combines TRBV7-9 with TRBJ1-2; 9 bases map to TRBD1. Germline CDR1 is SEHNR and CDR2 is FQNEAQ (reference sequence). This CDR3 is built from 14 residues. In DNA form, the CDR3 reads TGTGCCAGCAGACCCGGGACAGGGACCTATGGCTACATCTTC. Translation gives CASRPGTGTYGYIF.

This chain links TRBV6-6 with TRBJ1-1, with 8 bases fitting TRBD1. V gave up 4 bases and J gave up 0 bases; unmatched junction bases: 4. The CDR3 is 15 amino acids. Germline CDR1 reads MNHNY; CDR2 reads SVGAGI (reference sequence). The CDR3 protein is CASSSEGQVNTEAFF. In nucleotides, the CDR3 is TGTGCCAGCAGTTCGGAGGGACAGGTGAACACTGAAGCTTTCTTT.

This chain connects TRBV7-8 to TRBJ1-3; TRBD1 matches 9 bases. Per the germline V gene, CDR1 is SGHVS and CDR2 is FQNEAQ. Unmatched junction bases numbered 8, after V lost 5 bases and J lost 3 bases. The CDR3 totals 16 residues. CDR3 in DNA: TGTGCCAGCAGCCGGTTGGGACAGGGAGGTGGAAACACCATATATTTT. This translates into CASSRLGQGGGNTIYF. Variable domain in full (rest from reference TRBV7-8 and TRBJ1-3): GAGVSQSPRYKVAKRGQDVALRCDPISGHVSLFWYQQALGQGPEFLTYFQNEAQLDKSGLPSDRFFAERPEGSVSTLKIQRTQQEDSAVYLCASSRLGQGGGNTIYFGEGSWLTVV.

The CDR3 DNA reads TGCGCCAGCAGCTTGGAGGGTAGCGCTGGCGAGCAGTTCTTC. Translated: CASSLEGSAGEQFF. The chain has TRBV5-1 and TRBJ2-1, with D possibly matching TRBD2 (5 bases). The germline gives CDR1 SGHRS, CDR2 YFSETQ. The CDR3 is 14 amino acids. Trimming left V 0 bases short and J 10 bases short, with 14 bases between.

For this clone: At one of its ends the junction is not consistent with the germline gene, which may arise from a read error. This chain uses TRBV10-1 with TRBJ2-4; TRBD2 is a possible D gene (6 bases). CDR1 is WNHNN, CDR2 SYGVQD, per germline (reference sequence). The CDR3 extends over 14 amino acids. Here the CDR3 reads CASSESLNSGAFNF. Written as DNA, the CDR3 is TGCGCCAGCAGTGAGTCCCTTAATAGCGGAGCCTTCAACTTC.

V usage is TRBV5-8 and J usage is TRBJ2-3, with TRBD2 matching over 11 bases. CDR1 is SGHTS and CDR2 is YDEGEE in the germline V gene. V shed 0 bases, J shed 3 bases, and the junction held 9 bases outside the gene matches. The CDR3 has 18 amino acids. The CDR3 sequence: CASSLGTSGSKLTDTQYF. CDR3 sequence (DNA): TGTGCCAGCAGCTTGGGAACTAGCGGGAGTAAGTTAACAGATACGCAGTATTTT.

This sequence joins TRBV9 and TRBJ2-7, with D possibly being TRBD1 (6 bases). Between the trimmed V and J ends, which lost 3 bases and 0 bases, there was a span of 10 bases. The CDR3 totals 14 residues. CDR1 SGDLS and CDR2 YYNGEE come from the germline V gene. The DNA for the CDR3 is TGTGCCAGCAGCGCATACAGGGACTCCTACGAGCAGTACTTC. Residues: CASSAYRDSYEQYF.

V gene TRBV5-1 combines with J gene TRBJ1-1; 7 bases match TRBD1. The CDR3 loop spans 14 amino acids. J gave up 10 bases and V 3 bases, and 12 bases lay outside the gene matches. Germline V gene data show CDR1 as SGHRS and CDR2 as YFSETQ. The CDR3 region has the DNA TGCGCCAGCAGCTGGCGACAGGGCGCTGTGGGAGCTTTCTTT. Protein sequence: CASSWRQGAVGAFF.

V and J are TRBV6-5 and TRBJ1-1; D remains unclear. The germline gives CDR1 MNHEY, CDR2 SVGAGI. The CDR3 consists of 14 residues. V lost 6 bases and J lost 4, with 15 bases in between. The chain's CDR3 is CASSYTGGLTEAFF. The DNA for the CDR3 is TGTGCCAGCAGCTACACGGGTGGACTCACTGAAGCTTTCTTT.

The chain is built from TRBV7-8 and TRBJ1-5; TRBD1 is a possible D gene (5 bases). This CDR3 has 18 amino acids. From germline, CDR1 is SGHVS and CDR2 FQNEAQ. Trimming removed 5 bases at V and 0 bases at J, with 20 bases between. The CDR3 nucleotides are TGTGCCAGCAGCCTAGGCCGAGGTGGGGCAAATAGCAATCAGCCCCAGCATTTT. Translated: CASSLGRGGANSNQPQHF.

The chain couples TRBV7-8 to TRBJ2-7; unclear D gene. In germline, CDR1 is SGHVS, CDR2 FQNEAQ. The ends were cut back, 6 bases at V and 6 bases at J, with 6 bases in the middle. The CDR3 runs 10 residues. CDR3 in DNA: TGTGCCAGCAGTGGGCCCGAGCAGTACTTC. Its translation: CASSGPEQYF.

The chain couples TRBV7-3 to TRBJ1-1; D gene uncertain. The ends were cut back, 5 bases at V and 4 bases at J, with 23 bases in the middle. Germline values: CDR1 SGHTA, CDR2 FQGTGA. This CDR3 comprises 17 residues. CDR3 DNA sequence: TGTGCCAGCAGCCAAACAAGAAACGGGGTCGGGTCCACTGAAGCTTTCTTT. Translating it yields CASSQTRNGVGSTEAFF.

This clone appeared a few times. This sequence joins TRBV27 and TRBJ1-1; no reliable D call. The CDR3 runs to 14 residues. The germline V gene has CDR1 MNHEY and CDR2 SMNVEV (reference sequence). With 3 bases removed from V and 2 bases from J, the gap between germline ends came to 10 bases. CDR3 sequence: CASSFSGKNTEAFF. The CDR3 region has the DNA TGTGCCAGCAGTTTTTCGGGGAAAAACACTGAAGCTTTCTTT.

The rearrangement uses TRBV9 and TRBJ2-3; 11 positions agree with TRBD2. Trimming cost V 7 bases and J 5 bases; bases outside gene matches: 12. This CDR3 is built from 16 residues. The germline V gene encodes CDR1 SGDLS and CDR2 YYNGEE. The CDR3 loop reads CASGQKLAGGEDTQYF. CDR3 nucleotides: TGTGCCAGCGGCCAAAAGCTAGCGGGGGGTGAAGATACGCAGTATTTT. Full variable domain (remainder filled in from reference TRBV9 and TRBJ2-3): DSGVTQTPKHLITATGQRVTLRCSPRSGDLSVYWYQQSLDQGLQFLIQYYNGEERAKGNILERFSAQQFPDLHSELNLSSLELGDSALYFCASGQKLAGGEDTQYFGPGTRLTVL.